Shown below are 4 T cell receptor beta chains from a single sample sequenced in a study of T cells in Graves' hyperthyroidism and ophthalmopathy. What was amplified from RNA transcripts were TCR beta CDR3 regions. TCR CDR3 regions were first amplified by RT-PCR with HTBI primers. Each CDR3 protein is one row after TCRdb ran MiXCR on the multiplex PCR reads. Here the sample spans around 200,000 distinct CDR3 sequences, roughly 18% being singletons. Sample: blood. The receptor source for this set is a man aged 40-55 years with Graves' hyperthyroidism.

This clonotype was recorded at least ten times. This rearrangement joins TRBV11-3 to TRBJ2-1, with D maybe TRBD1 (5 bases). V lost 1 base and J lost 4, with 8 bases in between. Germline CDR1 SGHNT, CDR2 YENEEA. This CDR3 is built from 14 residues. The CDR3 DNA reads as TGTGCCAGCAGCTTAGGGACAAATTACAATGAGCAGTTCTTC. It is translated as CASSLGTNYNEQFF. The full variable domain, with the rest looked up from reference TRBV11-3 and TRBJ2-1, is EAGVVQSPRYKIIEKKQPVAFWCNPISGHNTLYWYLQNLGQGPELLIRYENEEAVDDSQLPKDRFSAERLKGVDSTLKIQPAELGDSAVYLCASSLGTNYNEQFFGPGTRLTVL.

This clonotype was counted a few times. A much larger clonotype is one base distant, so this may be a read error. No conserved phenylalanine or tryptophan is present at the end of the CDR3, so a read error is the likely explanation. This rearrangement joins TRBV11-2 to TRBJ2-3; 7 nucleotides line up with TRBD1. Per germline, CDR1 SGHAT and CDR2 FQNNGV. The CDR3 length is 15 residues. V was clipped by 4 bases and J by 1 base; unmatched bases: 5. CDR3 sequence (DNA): TGTGCCAGCAGCTCGACAGGGCGGGGCACAGATACGCAGTATTCT. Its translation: CASSSTGRGTDTQYS.

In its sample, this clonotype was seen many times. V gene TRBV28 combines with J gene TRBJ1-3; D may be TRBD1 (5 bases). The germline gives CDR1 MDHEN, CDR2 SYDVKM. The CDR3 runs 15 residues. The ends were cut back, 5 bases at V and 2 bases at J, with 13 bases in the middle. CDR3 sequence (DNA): TGTGCCAGCAGTCCGGGGCAGCGAGCTGGAAACACCATATATTTT. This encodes CASSPGQRAGNTIYF.

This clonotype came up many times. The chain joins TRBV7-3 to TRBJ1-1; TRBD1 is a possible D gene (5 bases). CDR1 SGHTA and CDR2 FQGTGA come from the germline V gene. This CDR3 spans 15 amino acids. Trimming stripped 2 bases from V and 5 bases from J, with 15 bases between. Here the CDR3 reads CASSLGSAGKTEAFF. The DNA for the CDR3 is TGTGCCAGCAGCTTAGGGTCAGCAGGGAAGACTGAAGCTTTCTTT.